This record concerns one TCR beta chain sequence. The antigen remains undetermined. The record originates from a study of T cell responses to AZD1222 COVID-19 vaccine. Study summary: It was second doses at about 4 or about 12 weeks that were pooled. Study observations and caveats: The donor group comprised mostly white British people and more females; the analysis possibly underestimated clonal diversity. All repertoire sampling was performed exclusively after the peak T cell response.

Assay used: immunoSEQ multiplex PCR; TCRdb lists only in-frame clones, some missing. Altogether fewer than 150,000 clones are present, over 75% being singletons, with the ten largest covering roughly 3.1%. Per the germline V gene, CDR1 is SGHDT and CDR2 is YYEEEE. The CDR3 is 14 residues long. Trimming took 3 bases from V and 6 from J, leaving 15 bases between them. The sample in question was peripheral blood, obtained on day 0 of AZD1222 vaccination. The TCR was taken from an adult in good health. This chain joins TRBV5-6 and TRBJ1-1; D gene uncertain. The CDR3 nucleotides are TGTGCCAGCAGCTGGGTCCTACTTCACGCTGAAGCTTTCTTT. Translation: CASSWVLLHAEAFF.